The next 27 T cell receptor beta chains were all read from a single sample in a study of a mutant IDH1 vaccine in newly diagnosed glioma. The repertoire was sequenced with immunoSEQ multiplex PCR; TCRdb's copy has only in-frame clones and lacks some. The sample consists of 50,000 to 70,000 clones, 65% to 75% of them appearing once. As for time point: week 35, safety follow-up. Every vaccine dose comprised 300 ug of mutant IDH1 20-mer peptide plus topical imiquimod. These receptors have no identified antigens. The sample here was PBMCs, taken from a glioma patient whose treatment included an IDH1 peptide vaccine. All receptors derive from a man aged 45 to 65 with glioma.

This rearrangement joins TRBV30 to TRBJ1-5, with D possibly TRBD1 on 5 matching bases. CDR1 GTSNPN and CDR2 SVGIG come from the germline V gene (reference sequence). The CDR3 has 14 residues. Between the trimmed V and J ends, which lost 0 bases and 4 bases, there was a span of 10 bases. The CDR3 coding sequence is TGTGCCTGGAGTGTAAGTGGGGGGAATCAGCCCCAGCATTTT. It yields the protein CAWSVSGGNQPQHF.

This sequence joins TRBV2 and TRBJ2-3, with D tentatively TRBD1 or TRBD2 (7 bases each). Trimming cost V 4 bases and J 4 bases, with 18 bases left between them. CDR1 is SNHLY and CDR2 is FYNNEI in the germline V gene. The CDR3 has 16 amino acids. CDR3 residues: CASSVQGGGFADTQYF. As DNA, the CDR3 is TGTGCCAGCAGTGTTCAGGGGGGGGGCTTCGCAGATACGCAGTATTTT.

V is TRBV30 and J is TRBJ2-5, with D uncertain. V shed 2 bases and J shed 5 bases, with 12 bases lying between them. The CDR3 has 13 residues. The germline V gene encodes CDR1 GTSNPN and CDR2 SVGIG (reference sequence). The CDR3 coding sequence is TGTGCCTGGAGTAATGACGGTGGGGAGACCCAGTACTTC. Translating gives CAWSNDGGETQYF. The full variable domain, its missing parts supplied by reference TRBV30 and TRBJ2-5, is SQTIHQWPATLVQPVGSPLSLECTVEGTSNPNLYWYRQAAGRGLQLLFYSVGIGQISSEVPQNLSASRPQDRQFILSSKKLLLSDSGFYLCAWSNDGGETQYFGPGTRLLVL.

The rearrangement links TRBV28 to TRBJ1-2; the D gene is possibly TRBD1 (6 bases). The germline V gene has CDR1 MDHEN and CDR2 SYDVKM. V lost 5 bases and J lost 5, with 15 bases in between. CDR3 length: 14 amino acids. The CDR3 loop reads CASSHRDKGYGYTF. Here the CDR3 DNA reads TGTGCCAGCAGTCATCGGGACAAGGGGTATGGCTACACCTTC.

This clone was counted once. The J gene is TRBJ2-1, the V gene TRBV23-1; D possibly corresponds to TRBD1 (6 bases). TRBV23-1 is classed as an ORF, of uncertain function. V shed 3 bases and J shed 3 bases, with 21 bases lying between them. The CDR3 has 18 amino acids. This CDR3 reads CASSHPKDSSPNYNEQFF. Here the CDR3 DNA reads TGCGCCAGCAGTCACCCCAAGGACAGTTCCCCCAACTACAATGAGCAGTTCTTC.

The rearrangement links TRBV30 to TRBJ2-1; TRBD1 might be the D (5 bases). This CDR3 comprises 13 residues. Trimming stripped 4 bases from V and 9 bases from J, with 16 bases between. From germline, CDR1 is GTSNPN and CDR2 SVGIG (reference sequence). CDR3 amino acids: CAWNAGSPGEQFF. The CDR3 region has the DNA TGTGCCTGGAATGCAGGGTCGCCGGGTGAGCAGTTCTTC.

This clone appeared a few times. This rearrangement joins TRBV2 to TRBJ2-7, with D perhaps TRBD2 (5 bases). Germline V gene lookup returns CDR1 SNHLY and CDR2 FYNNEI. The V and J ends lost 9 bases and 0 bases respectively, with 15 bases between them. This CDR3 comprises 14 residues. The CDR3 reads CASGAGSLSYEQYF. The CDR3 bases are TGTGCCAGTGGTGCGGGCTCCCTCTCCTACGAGCAGTACTTC.

As concerns this clone: The sample carries other DNA sequences with the same CDR3. V gene TRBV7-9 combines with J gene TRBJ2-1; 8 positions agree with TRBD1. CDR1 and CDR2 from the germline V gene are SEHNR and FQNEAQ (reference sequence). CDR3 size: 14 residues. The junction had 3 bases not matched to a gene; V was cut back by 2 bases and J by 6 bases. CDR3 in amino acids: CASSLQGAANEQFF. The CDR3 DNA follows: TGTGCCAGCAGCTTACAGGGGGCGGCCAATGAGCAGTTCTTC.

The chain employs TRBV10-3 and TRBJ1-2; D not certain. Looked up from germline, CDR1 is ENHRY and CDR2 is SYGVKD. The CDR3 covers 15 residues. The V and J ends lost 5 bases and 8 bases respectively, with 21 bases between them. This chain's CDR3 is CAISLSPGSLEGYTF. DNA of the CDR3: TGTGCCATCAGTCTCTCCCCCGGGAGCCTAGAAGGCTACACCTTC.

This rearrangement joins TRBV7-2 to TRBJ1-5; tentative D call: TRBD1 (5 bases). The CDR3 sequence is 13 residues long. Germline V gives CDR1 SGHTA, CDR2 FQGNSA. Between the trimmed V and J ends, which lost 5 bases and 6 bases, there was a span of 11 bases. The CDR3 loop is CASSPWGSQPQHF. CDR3 sequence (DNA): TGTGCCAGCAGCCCATGGGGGAGTCAGCCCCAGCATTTT. The variable domain in full, with the rest retrieved from reference TRBV7-2 and TRBJ1-5, is GAGVSQSPSNKVTEKGKDVELRCDPISGHTALYWYRQSLGQGLEFLIYFQGNSAPDKSGLPSDRFSAERTGGSVSTLTIQRTQQEDSAVYLCASSPWGSQPQHFGDGTRLSIL.

The chain combines TRBV30 with TRBJ1-2; the D is unclear. Trimming stripped 3 bases from V and 1 base from J, with 9 bases between. Germline CDR1 reads GTSNPN; CDR2 reads SVGIG (reference sequence). This CDR3 region has 13 residues. The CDR3 spells CAWSPEFNYGYTF. DNA for the CDR3: TGTGCCTGGAGCCCAGAGTTTAACTATGGCTACACCTTC. The variable domain in full, completed from reference TRBV30 and TRBJ1-2, reads SQTIHQWPATLVQPVGSPLSLECTVEGTSNPNLYWYRQAAGRGLQLLFYSVGIGQISSEVPQNLSASRPQDRQFILSSKKLLLSDSGFYLCAWSPEFNYGYTFGSGTRLTVV.

The chain has TRBV13 and TRBJ2-1; 7 positions agree with TRBD1. Germline assignment: CDR1 PRHDT and CDR2 FYEKMQ (reference sequence). The ends lost 5 bases at V and 7 bases at J; junction bases unmatched: 8. The CDR3 has 14 residues. The CDR3 DNA reads TGTGCCAGCAGCAACCGGGACAGACAGAATGAGCAGTTCTTC. Translating gives CASSNRDRQNEQFF.

The chain recombines TRBV7-2 with TRBJ1-2; possible D gene TRBD1, 5 bases. Trimming pared 0 bases from V and 4 bases from J, leaving 18 bases between. The germline CDR1 and CDR2 sequences are SGHTA and FQGNSA. This CDR3 is built from 17 residues. CDR3 coding DNA: TGTGCCAGCAGCTTAGCCTCCTTCCGCGGGACGGCCTATGGCTACACCTTC. As protein: CASSLASFRGTAYGYTF.

This clone was observed a few times. V usage is TRBV28 and J usage is TRBJ1-1, with D uncertain. Deletions cut 2 bases from V and 5 bases from J, with 6 bases between. The CDR3 has 12 residues. CDR1 MDHEN and CDR2 SYDVKM come from the germline V gene. For the CDR3, the DNA is TGTGCCAGCAGTTTACAGAAGACTGAAGCTTTCTTT. Translated: CASSLQKTEAFF.

The chain is built from TRBV15 and TRBJ2-6; the D call may be TRBD1 or TRBD2 (5 bases each). The V gene lost 7 bases and the J gene lost 4 bases, with 14 bases spanning the gap. Germline assignment: CDR1 LNHNV and CDR2 YYDKDF (reference sequence). The CDR3 sequence is 15 residues long. CDR3 DNA: TGTGCCACCACGACACGGGGCTCCGGGGCCAACGTCCTGACTTTC. Its protein is CATTTRGSGANVLTF.

The chain combines TRBV5-5 with TRBJ2-7; D is unclear. The ends were cut back, 4 bases at V and 3 bases at J, with 11 bases in the middle. Germline V gene lookup returns CDR1 SGHKS and CDR2 YYEKEE (reference sequence). The CDR3 is 13 amino acids. The CDR3 spells CASSPTRNYEQYF. CDR3 in DNA: TGTGCCAGCAGCCCGACTCGGAACTACGAGCAGTACTTC. Full variable domain (rest looked up from reference TRBV5-5 and TRBJ2-7): DAGVTQSPTHLIKTRGQQVTLRCSPISGHKSVSWYQQVLGQGPQFIFQYYEKEERGRGNFPDRFSARQFPNYSSELNVNALLLGDSALYLCASSPTRNYEQYFGPGTRLTVT.

J is TRBJ1-5 and V is TRBV7-2; D might be TRBD1 (5 bases). CDR3 length: 14 residues. The germline V gene encodes CDR1 SGHTA and CDR2 FQGNSA. V lost 0 bases to trimming and J lost 4 bases, with 7 bases between them. CDR3 in amino acids: CASSLAGVNQPQHF. The CDR3 coding sequence is TGTGCCAGCAGCTTAGCAGGGGTGAATCAGCCCCAGCATTTT.

The CDR3 nucleotides are TGCAGCGTCGCTCCACAGGGACACGGGGAGCTGTTTTTT. Protein sequence: CSVAPQGHGELFF. The rearrangement uses TRBV29-1 and TRBJ2-2; D may be TRBD1 (6 bases). The length of the CDR3 is 13 residues. Germline V gene data show CDR1 as SQVTM and CDR2 as ANQGSEA. The ends were cut back, 6 bases at V and 7 bases at J, with 15 bases in the middle.

V usage is TRBV4-1 and J usage is TRBJ2-7; 10 nucleotides agree with TRBD2. Per germline, CDR1 MGHRA and CDR2 YSYEKL. There are 17 residues in the CDR3. Trimming removed 2 bases from V and 1 base from J; junction bases left unmatched: 8. CDR3 sequence: CASSQKDASGGSYEQYF. The CDR3 region has the DNA TGCGCCAGCAGCCAAAAGGATGCTAGCGGGGGTTCCTACGAGCAGTACTTC.

The CDR3: CASTPGQEVDTQYF. The CDR3, as DNA: TGTGCCAGCACCCCGGGACAGGAGGTGGATACGCAGTATTTT. The chain couples TRBV7-9 to TRBJ2-3; 8 bases match TRBD1. The CDR3 is made up of 14 amino acids. After removal of 7 bases from V and 6 bases from J, the junction contained 9 bases not matched to a gene. Per germline, CDR1 SEHNR and CDR2 FQNEAQ (reference sequence).

This clone was seen once. The chain uses TRBV27 and TRBJ1-1; 9 positions agree with TRBD1. J lost 7 bases, V lost 6 bases, and 6 bases had no gene match. This CDR3 is built from 13 residues. Germline V CDR1 and CDR2: MNHEY, SMNVEV (reference sequence). CDR3 sequence reads: CASRPQGAIEAFF. The CDR3 nucleotides are TGTGCCAGCAGACCACAGGGGGCTATTGAAGCTTTCTTT.

This chain joins TRBV27 and TRBJ1-5; 7 bases are shared with TRBD1. This CDR3 is 13 amino acids long. Germline assignment: CDR1 MNHEY and CDR2 SMNVEV (reference sequence). V lost 4 bases to trimming and J lost 7 bases; unmatched junction nucleotides: 4. CDR3 sequence (DNA): TGTGCCAGCAGTTACACAGGGGCCCAGCCCCAGCATTTT. This codes for CASSYTGAQPQHF.

The chain links TRBV6-1 to TRBJ1-5; D gene unclear. CDR1 and CDR2 from the germline V gene are MNHNS and SASEGT. The CDR3 is 13 residues long. Trimming shortened V by 4 bases and J by 2 bases, and 6 bases separated the two germline ends. The CDR3 nucleotides read TGTGCCAGCAGTGGGACGGGCAATCAGCCCCAGCATTTT. It codes for CASSGTGNQPQHF.

The chain links TRBV5-4 to TRBJ2-1; 10 nucleotides match TRBD1. V lost 3 bases to trimming and J lost 5 bases; unmatched junction nucleotides: 11. The CDR3 is 17 residues long. Germline CDR1 is SGHNT and CDR2 is YYREEE (reference sequence). The CDR3 DNA reads TGTGCCAGCAGCTCGGCCCTTGACAGGGGGCGTAACAATGAGCAGTTCTTC. Its translation: CASSSALDRGRNNEQFF.

V and J are TRBV7-9 and TRBJ1-6; tentatively, D is TRBD1 (6 bases). V was cut by 5 bases and J by 14 bases, with 13 bases left in between. Germline V gene data show CDR1 as SEHNR and CDR2 as FQNEAQ (reference sequence). This CDR3 region has 12 residues. The CDR3 protein is CASSLDRSALHF. The DNA for the CDR3 is TGTGCCAGCAGCCTAGACAGGTCAGCCCTCCACTTT.

This clone has more than one count but fewer than ten. The chain uses TRBV28 and TRBJ1-2; TRBD1 is a possible D gene (6 bases). The ends were cut back, 7 bases at V and 8 bases at J, with 20 bases in the middle. CDR3 size: 14 residues. Germline V gene sequence: CDR1 MDHEN, CDR2 SYDVKM. The CDR3 spells CASTIRARGAGYTF. As DNA, the CDR3 is TGTGCCAGCACCATTAGGGCCAGGGGTGCCGGCTACACCTTC.

The V call is TRBV6-5, the J call TRBJ1-2, with D unclear. CDR1 and CDR2 (germline): MNHEY, SVGAGI. The V end was cut by 2 bases, the J end by 5 bases, with 15 bases between. This CDR3 is 15 amino acids long. CDR3 protein: CASSYGKSGLYGYTF. The CDR3 region has the DNA TGTGCCAGCAGTTACGGCAAATCGGGTCTTTATGGCTACACCTTC.